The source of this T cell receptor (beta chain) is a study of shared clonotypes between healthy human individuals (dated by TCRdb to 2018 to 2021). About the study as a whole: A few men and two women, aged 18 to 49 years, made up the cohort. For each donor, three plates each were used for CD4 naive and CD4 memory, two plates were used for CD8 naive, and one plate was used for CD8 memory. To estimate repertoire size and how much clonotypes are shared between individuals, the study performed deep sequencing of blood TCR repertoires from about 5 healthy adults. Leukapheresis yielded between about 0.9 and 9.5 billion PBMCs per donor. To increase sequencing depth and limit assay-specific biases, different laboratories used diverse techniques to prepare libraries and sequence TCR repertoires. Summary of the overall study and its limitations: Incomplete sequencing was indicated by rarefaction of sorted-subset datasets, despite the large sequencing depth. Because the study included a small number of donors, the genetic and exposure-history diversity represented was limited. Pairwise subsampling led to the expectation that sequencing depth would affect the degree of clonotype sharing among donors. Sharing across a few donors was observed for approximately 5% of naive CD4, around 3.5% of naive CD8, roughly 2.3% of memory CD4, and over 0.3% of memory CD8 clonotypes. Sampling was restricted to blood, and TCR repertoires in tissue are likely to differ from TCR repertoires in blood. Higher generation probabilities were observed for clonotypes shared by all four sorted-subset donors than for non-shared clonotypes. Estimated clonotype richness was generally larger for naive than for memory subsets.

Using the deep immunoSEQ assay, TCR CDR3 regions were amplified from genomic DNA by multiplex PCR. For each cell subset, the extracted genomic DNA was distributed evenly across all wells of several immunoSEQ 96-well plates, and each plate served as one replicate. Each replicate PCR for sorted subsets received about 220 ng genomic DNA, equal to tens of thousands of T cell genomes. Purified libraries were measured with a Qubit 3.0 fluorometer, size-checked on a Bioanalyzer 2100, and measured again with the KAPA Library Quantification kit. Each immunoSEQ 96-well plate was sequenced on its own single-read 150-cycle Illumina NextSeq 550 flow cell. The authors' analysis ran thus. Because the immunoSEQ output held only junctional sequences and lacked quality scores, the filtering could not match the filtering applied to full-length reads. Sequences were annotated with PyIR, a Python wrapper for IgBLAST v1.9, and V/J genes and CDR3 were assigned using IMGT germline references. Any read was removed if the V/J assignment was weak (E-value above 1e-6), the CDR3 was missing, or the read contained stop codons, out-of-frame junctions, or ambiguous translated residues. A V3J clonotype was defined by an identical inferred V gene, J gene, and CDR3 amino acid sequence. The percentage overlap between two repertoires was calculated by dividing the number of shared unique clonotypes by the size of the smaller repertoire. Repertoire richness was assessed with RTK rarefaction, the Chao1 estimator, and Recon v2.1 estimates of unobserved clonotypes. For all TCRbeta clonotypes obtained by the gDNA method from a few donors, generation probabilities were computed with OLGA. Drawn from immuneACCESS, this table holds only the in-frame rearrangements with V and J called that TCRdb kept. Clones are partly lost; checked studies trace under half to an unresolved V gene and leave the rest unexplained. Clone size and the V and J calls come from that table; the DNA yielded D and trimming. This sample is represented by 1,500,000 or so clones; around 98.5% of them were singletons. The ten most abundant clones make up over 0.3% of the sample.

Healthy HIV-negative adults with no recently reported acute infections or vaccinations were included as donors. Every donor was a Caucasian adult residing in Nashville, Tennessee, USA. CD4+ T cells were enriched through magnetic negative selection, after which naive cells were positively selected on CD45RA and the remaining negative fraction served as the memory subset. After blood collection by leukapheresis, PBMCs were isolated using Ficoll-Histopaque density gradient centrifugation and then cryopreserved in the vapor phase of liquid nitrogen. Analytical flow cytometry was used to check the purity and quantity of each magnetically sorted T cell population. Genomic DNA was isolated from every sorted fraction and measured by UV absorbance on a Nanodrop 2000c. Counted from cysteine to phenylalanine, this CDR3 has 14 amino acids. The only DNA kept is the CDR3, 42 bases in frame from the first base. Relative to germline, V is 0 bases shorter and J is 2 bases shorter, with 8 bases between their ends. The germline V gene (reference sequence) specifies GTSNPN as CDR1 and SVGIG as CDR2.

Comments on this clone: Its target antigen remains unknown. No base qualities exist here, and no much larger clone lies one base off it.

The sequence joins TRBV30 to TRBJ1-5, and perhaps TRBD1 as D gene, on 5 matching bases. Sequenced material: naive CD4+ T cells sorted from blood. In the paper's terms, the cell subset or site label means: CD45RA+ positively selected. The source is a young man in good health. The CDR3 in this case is CAWSVSRGNQPQHF. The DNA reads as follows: TGTGCCTGGAGTGTATCCAGGGGCAATCAGCCCCAGCATTTT.